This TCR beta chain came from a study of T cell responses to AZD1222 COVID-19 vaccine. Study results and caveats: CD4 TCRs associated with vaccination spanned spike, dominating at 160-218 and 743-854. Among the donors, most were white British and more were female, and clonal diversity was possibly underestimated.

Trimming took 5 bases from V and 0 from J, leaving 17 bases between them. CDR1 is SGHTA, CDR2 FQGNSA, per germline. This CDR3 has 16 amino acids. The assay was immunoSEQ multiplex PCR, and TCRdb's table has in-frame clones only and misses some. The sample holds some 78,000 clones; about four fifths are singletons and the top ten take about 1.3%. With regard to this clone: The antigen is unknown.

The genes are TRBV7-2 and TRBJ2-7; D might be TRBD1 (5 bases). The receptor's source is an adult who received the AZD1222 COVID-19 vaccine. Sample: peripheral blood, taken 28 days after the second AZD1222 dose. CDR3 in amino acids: CASSQGLGPGSYEQYF. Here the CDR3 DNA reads TGTGCCAGCAGCCAGGGTCTTGGGCCCGGCTCCTACGAGCAGTACTTC.